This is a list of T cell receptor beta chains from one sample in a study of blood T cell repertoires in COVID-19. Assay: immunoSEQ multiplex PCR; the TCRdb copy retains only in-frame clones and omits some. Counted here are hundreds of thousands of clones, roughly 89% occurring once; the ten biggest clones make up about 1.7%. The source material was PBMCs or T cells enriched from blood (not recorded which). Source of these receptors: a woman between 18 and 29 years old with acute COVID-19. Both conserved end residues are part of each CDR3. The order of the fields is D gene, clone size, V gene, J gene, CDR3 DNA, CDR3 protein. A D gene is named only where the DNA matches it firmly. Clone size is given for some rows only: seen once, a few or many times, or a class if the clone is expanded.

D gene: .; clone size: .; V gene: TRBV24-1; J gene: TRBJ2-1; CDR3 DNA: TGTGCCACCAGTGAACCTACTAGCAATGAGCAGTTCTTC; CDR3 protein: CATSEPTSNEQFF
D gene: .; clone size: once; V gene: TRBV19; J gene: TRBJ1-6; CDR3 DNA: TGTGCCAGTAGTATACAGACTTATAATTCACCCCTCCACTTT; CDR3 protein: CASSIQTYNSPLHF
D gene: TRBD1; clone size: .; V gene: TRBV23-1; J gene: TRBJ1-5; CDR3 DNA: TGCGCCAGCAGTCAAAGGAGGGACAGGGGGCCTAGGAGCGGCCGGCCCCAGCATTTT; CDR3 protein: CASSQRRDRGPRSGRPQHF
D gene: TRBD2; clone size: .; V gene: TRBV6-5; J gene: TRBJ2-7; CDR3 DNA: TGTGCCAGCAGTTACTTAGCGGGAGGCTACGAGCAGTACTTC; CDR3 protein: CASSYLAGGYEQYF
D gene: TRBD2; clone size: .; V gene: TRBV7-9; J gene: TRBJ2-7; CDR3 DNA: TGTGCCAGCAGCTTAGGTATTGGGCTAGCGGATAACTCCTACGAGCAGTACTTC; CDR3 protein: CASSLGIGLADNSYEQYF
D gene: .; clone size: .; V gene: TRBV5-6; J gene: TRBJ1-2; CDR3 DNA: TGTGCCAGCAGCTGGGGACACCTGTATGGCTACACCTTC; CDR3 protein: CASSWGHLYGYTF
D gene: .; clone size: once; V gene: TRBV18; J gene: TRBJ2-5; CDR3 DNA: TGTGCCAGCGGACCGGAACTAGGAGAGACCCAGTACTTC; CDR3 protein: CASGPELGETQYF
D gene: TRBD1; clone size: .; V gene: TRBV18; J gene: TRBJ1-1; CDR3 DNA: TGTGCCAGCTCTGGACAGGGAAACACTGAAGCTTTCTTT; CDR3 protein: CASSGQGNTEAFF
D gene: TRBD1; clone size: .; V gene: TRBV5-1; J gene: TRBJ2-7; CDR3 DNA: TGCGCCAGCAGCCACCGGGACAGGGGGCTCTACGAGCAGTACTTC; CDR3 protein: CASSHRDRGLYEQYF
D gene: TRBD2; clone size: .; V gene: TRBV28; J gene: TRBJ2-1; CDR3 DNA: TGTGCCACTAACCGAGCGGGAGTTGAGCAGTTCTTC; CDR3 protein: CATNRAGVEQFF
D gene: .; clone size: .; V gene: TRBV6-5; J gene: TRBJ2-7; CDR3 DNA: TGTGCCAGCAGTTACCTGGGAGGTGGCGAGCAGTACTTC; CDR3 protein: CASSYLGGGEQYF
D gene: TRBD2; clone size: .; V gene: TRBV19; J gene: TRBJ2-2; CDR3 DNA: TGTGCCAGTAGTATCCTTAGTATAAGCGGGAGGGCCGACACCGGGGAGCTGTTTTTT; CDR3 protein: CASSILSISGRADTGELFF
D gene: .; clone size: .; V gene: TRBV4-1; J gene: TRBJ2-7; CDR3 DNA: TGCGCCAGCAGCCAAGATAATACGGGAAGGCTCTACGAGCAGTACTTC; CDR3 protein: CASSQDNTGRLYEQYF
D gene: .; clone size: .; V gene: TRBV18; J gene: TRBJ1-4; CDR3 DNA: TGTGCCAGCTCACCAGGACACGTAAATGAAAAACTGTTTTTT; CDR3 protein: CASSPGHVNEKLFF
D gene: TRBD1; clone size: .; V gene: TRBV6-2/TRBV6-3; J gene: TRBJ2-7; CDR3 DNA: TGTGCCAGCAGTTACTCAGACCGGGACAGCCCCAACTACGAGCAGTACTTC; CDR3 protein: CASSYSDRDSPNYEQYF
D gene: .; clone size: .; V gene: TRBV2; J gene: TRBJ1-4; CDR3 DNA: TGTGCCAGCAGCCTGGACACAAACAACGAAAAACTGTTTTTT; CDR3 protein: CASSLDTNNEKLFF
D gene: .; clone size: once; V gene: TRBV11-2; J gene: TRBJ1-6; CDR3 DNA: TGTGCCAGCAGGTCTTCCGCTAGTTCACCCCTCCACTTT; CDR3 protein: CASRSSASSPLHF
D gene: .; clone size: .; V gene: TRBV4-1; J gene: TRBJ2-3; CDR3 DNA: TGCGCCAGCAGCCCCAACTATTTGAGGCCCACAGATACGCAGTATTTT; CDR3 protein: CASSPNYLRPTDTQYF
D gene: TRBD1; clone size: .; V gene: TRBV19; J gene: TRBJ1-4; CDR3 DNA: TGTGCCAGTAGCAGCCGGACAGGGGACGTACGGGAAAAACTGTTTTTT; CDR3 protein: CASSSRTGDVREKLFF
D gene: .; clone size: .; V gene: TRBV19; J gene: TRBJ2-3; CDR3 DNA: TGTGCCAGTAGTGCGGCTAGCCCTAGCACAGATACGCAGTATTTT; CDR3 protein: CASSAASPSTDTQYF
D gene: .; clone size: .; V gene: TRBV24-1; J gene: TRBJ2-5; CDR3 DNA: TGTGCCACCAGTGAAGGGAGCCTAGAGACCCAGTACTTC; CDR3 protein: CATSEGSLETQYF
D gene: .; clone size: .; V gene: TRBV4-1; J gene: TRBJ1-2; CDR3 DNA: TGCGCCAGCAGCCAAGAAGATGGAGGGTACTATGGCTACACCTTC; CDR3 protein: CASSQEDGGYYGYTF
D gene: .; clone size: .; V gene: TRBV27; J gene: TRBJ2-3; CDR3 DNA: TGTGCCAGCAGACACACAGATACGCAGTATTTT; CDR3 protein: CASRHTDTQYF
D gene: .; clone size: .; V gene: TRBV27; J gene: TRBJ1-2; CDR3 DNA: TGTGCCAGCAGTCAATACAGGGAGTATAGCTATGGCTACACCTTC; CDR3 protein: CASSQYREYSYGYTF
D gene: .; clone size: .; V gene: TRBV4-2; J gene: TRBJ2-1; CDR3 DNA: TGTGCCAGCAGCCAATCGTCCTATCCCCTAAACAATGAGCAGTTCTTC; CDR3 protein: CASSQSSYPLNNEQFF
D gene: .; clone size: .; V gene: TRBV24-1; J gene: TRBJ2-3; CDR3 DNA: TGTGCCACCAGTGATTTGTGGAGGGATGGAGATACGCAGTATTTT; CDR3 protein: CATSDLWRDGDTQYF
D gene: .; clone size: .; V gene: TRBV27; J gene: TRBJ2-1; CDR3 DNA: TGTGCCAGCAAAAGGGGCGACAATGAGCAGTTCTTC; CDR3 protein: CASKRGDNEQFF
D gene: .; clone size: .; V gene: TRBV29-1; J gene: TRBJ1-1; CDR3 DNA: TGCAGCGTAAAAAAACAGGGACCTGAAGCTTTCTTT; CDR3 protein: CSVKKQGPEAFF
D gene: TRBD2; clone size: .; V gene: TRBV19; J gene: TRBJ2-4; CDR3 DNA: TGTGCCAGTAGTATCCGACTAGCGGTAGCCAAAAACATTCAGTACTTC; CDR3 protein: CASSIRLAVAKNIQYF
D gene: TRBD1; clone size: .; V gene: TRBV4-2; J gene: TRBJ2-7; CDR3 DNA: TGTGCCAGCAGCCTATCCTGGGACAGTACCTACGAGCAGTACTTC; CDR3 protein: CASSLSWDSTYEQYF
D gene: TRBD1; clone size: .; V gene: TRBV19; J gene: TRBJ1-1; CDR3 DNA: TGTGCCAGTAGTTTAACCGGGACAGGGTTCTTTGAAGCTTTCTTT; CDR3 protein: CASSLTGTGFFEAFF